The clone carrying this T cell receptor beta chain came up many times. Its antigen remains unidentified. TCRdb fed the 5' RACE reads into MiXCR, producing one record per CDR3 protein. The repertoire holds some 22,000 distinct CDR3 sequences, about 5.1% seen once, with less than 5.5% in the top ten. This entry comes from a study of spatial heterogeneity in lung cancer. Study in general: The study consistently detected more beta-chain than alpha-chain sequences. Each unique TCR and UMI combination was seen more than ten times on average in raw reads. General observations from the study: Blood showed ubiquitous tumor TCRs more often at resection than at routine follow-up.

There are 14 residues in the CDR3. The germline V gene has CDR1 SEHNR and CDR2 FQNEAQ (reference sequence). V was trimmed by 2 bases and J by 5 bases, leaving 12 bases between them. Noted time point: sample taken at primary tumor resection. Tumor, nontumor lung or frozen PBMC supplied whole RNA, sequenced without sorting. Samples were obtained from some 70 donors, all untreated early-stage non-small cell lung cancer patients. This sample comprised PBMCs, obtained at surgery. V usage is TRBV7-9 and J usage is TRBJ1-2, with D tentatively TRBD1 (5 bases). The TCR comes from a male donor with early-stage non-small cell lung cancer. This CDR3 reads CASSLQGGTYGYTF. CDR3 nucleotide sequence: TGTGCCAGCAGCTTACAGGGAGGGACTTATGGCTACACCTTC.